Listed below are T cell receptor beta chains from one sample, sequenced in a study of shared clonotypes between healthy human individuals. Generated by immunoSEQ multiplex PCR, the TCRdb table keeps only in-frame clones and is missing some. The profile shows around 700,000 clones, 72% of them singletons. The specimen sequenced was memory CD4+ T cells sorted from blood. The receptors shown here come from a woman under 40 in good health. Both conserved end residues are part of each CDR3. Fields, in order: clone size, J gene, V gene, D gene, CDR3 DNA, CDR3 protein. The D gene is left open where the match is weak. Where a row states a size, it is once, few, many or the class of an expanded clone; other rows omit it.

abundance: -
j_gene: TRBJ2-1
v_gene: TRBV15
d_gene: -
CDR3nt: TGTGCCACCAGCACCATGGCGAGCTCCTACAATGAGCAGTTCTTC
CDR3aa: CATSTMASSYNEQFF

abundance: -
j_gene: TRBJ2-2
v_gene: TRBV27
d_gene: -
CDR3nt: TGTGCCAGCTGGACGGGAGATTGGGGGGAGCTGTTTTTT
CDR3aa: CASWTGDWGELFF

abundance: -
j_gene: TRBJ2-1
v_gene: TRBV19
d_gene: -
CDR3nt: TGTGCCAGTAGTTCGTCCGGGAACTCCTACAATGAGCAGTTCTTC
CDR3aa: CASSSSGNSYNEQFF

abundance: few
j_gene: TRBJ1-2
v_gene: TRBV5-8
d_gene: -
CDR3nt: TGTGCCAGCAGTCCGACAGATAACTATGGCTACACCTTC
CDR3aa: CASSPTDNYGYTF

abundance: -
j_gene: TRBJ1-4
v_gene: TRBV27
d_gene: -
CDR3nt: TGTGCCAGCAGTTTTAGTCGGGATGATGAAAAACTGTTTTTT
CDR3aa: CASSFSRDDEKLFF

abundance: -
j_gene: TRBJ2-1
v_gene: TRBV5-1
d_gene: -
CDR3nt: TGCGCCAGCAGCTTGGATGTTGGGCCGATGGGCTATGAGCAGTTCTTC
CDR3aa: CASSLDVGPMGYEQFF

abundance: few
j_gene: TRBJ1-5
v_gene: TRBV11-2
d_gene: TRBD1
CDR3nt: TGTGCCAGCAGCAGGGACAGGGATCAGCCCCAGCATTTT
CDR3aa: CASSRDRDQPQHF

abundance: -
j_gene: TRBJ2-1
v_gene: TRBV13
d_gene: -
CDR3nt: TGTGCCAGCAGTCTACCAGAGGGGCGAGTCGGAAATGAGCAGTTCTTC
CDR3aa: CASSLPEGRVGNEQFF

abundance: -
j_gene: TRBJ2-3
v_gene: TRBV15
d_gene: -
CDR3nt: TGTGCCACCAGCAGACGCCTCATCCGGGAGGATACGCAGTATTTT
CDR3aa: CATSRRLIREDTQYF

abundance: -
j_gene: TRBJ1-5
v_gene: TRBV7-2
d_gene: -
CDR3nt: TGTGCCAGCAGCTTGAATGGAGGGGATCAGCCCCAGCATTTT
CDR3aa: CASSLNGGDQPQHF

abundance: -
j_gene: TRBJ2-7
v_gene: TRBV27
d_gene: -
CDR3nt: TGTGCCAGCAGTTTATGTCAACTAGGCGGATGCGAGCAGTACTTC
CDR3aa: CASSLCQLGGCEQYF

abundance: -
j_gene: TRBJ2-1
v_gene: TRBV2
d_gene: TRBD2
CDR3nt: TGTGCCAGCAGTGACCAACTAGCGGGAGTTAATGAGCAGTTCTTC
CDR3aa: CASSDQLAGVNEQFF

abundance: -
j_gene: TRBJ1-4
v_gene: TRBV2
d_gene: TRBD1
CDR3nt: TGTGCCAGCAGTCCGGGACAGGGGTATGAAAAACTGTTTTTT
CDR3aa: CASSPGQGYEKLFF

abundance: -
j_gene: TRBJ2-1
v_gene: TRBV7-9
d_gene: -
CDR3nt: TGTGCCAGCAGCCCAAACCGCCGTTACAATGAGCAGTTCTTC
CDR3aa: CASSPNRRYNEQFF

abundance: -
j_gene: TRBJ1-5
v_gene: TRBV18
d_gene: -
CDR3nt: TGTGCCAGCTCCCCGACTAGCAATCAGCCCCAGCATTTT
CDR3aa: CASSPTSNQPQHF

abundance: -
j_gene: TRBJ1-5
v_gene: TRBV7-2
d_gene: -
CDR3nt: TGTGCCAGCAGCTCCCCCCCGGGACGGCATCAGCCCCAGCATTTT
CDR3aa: CASSSPPGRHQPQHF

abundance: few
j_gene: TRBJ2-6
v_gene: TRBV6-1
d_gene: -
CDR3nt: TGTGCCAGCAGTGACAAGCGAGGGGGCAACGTCCTGACTTTC
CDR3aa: CASSDKRGGNVLTF

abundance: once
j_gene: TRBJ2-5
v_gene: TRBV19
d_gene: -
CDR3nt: TGTGCCAGCGGTCGGATGGAGACCCAGTACTTC
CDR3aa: CASGRMETQYF

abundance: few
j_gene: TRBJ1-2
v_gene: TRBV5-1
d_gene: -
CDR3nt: TGCGCCAGCAGACAAGGAGACAAAAACAGCGGCTACACCTTC
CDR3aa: CASRQGDKNSGYTF

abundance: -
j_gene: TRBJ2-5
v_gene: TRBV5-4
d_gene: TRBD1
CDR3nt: TGTGCCAGCAGCCCGACAGGGGGCAGGGAGACCCAGTACTTC
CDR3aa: CASSPTGGRETQYF